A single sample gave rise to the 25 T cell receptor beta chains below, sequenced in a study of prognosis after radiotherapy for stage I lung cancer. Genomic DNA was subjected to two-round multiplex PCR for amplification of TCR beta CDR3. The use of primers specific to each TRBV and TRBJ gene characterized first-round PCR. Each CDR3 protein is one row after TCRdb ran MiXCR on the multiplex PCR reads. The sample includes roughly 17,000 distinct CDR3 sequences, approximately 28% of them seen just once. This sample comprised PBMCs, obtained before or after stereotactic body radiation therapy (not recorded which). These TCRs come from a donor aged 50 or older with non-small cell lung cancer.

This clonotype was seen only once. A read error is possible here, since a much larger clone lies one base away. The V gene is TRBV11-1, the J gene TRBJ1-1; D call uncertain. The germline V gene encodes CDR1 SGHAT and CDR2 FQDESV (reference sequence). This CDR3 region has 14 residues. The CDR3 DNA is TGTGTCAGCAGCCCCAGGACCTTGAACACTGAAGCTTTCTTT. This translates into CVSSPRTLNTEAFF.

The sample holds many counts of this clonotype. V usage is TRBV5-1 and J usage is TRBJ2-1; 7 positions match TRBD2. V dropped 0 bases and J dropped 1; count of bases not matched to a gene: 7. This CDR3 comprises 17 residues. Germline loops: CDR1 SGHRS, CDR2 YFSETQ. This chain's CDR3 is CASSLGGGSGSYNEQFF. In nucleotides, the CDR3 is TGCGCCAGCAGCTTGGGTGGCGGGAGTGGATCCTACAATGAGCAGTTCTTC.

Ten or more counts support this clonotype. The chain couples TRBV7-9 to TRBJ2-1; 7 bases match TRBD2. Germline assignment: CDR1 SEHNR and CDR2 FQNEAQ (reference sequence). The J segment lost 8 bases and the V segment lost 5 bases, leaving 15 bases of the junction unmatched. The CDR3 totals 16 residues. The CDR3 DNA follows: TGTGCCAGCAGCAGAAGACCCGAGGGCCGGGGGGATGAGCAGTTCTTC. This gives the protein CASSRRPEGRGDEQFF.

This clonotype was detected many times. CDR3: CSVGQHTGELFF. As DNA, the CDR3 is TGCAGCGTTGGCCAGCACACCGGGGAGCTGTTTTTT. The chain is built from TRBV29-1 and TRBJ2-2, with no clear D. The CDR3 is 12 residues long. V was shortened by 4 bases and J by 3 bases, with 6 bases between the two germline ends. Germline CDR1 reads SQVTM; CDR2 reads ANQGSEA.

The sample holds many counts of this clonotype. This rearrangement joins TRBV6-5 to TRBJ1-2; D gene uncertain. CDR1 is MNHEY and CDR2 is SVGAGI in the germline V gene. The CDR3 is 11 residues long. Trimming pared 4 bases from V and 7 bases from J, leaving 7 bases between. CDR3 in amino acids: CASSSEGGYTF. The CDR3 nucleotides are TGTGCCAGCAGTTCGGAAGGTGGCTACACCTTC.

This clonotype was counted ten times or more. The CDR3 sequence: CASGKTSGIPEQFF. CDR3 bases: TGTGCCAGCGGCAAGACTAGCGGGATACCTGAGCAGTTCTTC. The chain uses TRBV3-1 and TRBJ2-1; 11 bases align to TRBD2. This CDR3 has 14 amino acids. With 8 bases clipped from V and 9 bases from J, the junction kept 9 bases outside the gene matches. The germline V gene has CDR1 LGHDT and CDR2 YNNKEL (reference sequence).

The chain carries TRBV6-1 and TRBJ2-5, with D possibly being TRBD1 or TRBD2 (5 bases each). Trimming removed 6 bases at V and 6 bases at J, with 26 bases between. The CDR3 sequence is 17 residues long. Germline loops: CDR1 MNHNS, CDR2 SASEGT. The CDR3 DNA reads TGTGCCAGCAGCGTACAGGAAGGAGGACTCCCAGGGAAGACCCAGTACTTC. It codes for CASSVQEGGLPGKTQYF.

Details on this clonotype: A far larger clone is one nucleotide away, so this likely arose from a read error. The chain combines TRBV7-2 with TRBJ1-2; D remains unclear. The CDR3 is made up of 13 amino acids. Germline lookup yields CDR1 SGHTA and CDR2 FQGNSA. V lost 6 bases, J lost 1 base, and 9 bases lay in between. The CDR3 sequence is CASRLYFNYGYTF. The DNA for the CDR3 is TGTGCCAGCAGATTATATTTTAACTATGGCTACACCTTC.

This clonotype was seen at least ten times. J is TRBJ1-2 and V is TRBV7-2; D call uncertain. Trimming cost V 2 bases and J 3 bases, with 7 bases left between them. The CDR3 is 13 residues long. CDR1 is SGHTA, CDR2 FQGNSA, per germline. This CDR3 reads CASSLSGDYGYTF. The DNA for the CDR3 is TGTGCCAGCAGCTTATCTGGGGACTATGGCTACACCTTC. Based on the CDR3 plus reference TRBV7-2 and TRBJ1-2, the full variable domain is GAGVSQSPSNKVTEKGKDVELRCDPISGHTALYWYRQSLGQGLEFLIYFQGNSAPDKSGLPSDRFSAERTGGSVSTLTIQRTQQEDSAVYLCASSLSGDYGYTFGSGTRLTVV.

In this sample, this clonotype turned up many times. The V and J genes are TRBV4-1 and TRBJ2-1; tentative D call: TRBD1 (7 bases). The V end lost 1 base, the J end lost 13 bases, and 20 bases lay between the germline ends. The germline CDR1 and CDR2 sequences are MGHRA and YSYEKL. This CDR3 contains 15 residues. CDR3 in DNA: TGCGCCAGCAGCCAAGCAGGGCAGGGGGGCGTGGTTCAGTTCTTC. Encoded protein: CASSQAGQGGVVQFF.

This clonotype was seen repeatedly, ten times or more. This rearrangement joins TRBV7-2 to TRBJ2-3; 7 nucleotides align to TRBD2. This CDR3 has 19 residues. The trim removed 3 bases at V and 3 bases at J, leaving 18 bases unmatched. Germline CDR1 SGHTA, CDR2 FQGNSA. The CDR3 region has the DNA TGTGCCAGCAGCTTGTCCACCTGGGGGGGGGAGCGTGGGACAGATACGCAGTATTTT. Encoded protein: CASSLSTWGGERGTDTQYF.

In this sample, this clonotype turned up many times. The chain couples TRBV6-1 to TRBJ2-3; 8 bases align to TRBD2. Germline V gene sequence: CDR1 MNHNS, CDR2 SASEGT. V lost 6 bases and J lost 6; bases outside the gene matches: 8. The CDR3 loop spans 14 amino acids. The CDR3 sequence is CASSQGLDRDTQYF. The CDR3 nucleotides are TGTGCCAGCAGCCAGGGACTAGATCGCGATACGCAGTATTTT.

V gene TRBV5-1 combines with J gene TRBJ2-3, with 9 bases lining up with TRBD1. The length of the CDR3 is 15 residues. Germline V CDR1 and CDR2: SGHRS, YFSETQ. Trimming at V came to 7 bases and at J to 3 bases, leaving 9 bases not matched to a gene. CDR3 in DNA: TGCGCCAGCTTGGAACAGGGGGCGAGAACAGATACGCAGTATTTT. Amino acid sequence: CASLEQGARTDTQYF.

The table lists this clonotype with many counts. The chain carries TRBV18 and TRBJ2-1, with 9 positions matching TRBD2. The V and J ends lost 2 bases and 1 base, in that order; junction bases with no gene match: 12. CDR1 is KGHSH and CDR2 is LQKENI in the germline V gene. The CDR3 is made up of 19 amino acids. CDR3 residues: CASSPNLLAGRISYNEQFF. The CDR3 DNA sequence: TGTGCCAGCTCACCAAATCTCCTAGCGGGAAGGATTTCCTACAATGAGCAGTTCTTC.

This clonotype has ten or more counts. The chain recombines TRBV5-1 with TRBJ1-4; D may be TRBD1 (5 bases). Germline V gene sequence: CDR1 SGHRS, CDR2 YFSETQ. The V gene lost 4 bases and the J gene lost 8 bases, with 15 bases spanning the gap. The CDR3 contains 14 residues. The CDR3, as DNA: TGCGCCAGCAGCGCCGCCGGGGCGGAGGAAAAACTGTTTTTT. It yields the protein CASSAAGAEEKLFF.

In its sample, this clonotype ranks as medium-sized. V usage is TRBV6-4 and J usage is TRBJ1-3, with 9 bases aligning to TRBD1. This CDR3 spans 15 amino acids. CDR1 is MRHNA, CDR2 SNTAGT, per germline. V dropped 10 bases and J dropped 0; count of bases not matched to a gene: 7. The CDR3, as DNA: TGTGCCACAGGACAGGGGTTAAACTCTGGAAACACCATATATTTT. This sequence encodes CATGQGLNSGNTIYF.

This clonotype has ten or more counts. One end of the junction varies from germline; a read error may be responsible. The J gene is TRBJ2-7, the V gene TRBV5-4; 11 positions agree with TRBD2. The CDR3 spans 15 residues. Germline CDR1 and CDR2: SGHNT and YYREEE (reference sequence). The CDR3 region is CASGEQTSGILRWDF. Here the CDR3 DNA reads TGTGCCAGCGGGGAACAGACTAGCGGGATCCTACGTTGGGACTTC.

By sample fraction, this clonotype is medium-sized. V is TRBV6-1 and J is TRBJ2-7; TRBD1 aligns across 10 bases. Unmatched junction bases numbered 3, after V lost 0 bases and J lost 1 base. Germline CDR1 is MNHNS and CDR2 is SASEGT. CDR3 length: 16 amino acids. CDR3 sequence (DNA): TGTGCCAGCAGTGAAGCAATGGGACAGGGGTCCTACGAGCAGTACTTC. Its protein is CASSEAMGQGSYEQYF.

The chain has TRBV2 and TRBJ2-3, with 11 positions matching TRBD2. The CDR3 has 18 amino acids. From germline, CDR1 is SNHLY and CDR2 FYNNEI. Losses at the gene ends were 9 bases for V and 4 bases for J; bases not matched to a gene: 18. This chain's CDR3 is CARPPGGLIAGGPDTQYF. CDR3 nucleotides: TGTGCCAGACCCCCGGGCGGGCTTATAGCGGGAGGGCCAGATACGCAGTATTTT.

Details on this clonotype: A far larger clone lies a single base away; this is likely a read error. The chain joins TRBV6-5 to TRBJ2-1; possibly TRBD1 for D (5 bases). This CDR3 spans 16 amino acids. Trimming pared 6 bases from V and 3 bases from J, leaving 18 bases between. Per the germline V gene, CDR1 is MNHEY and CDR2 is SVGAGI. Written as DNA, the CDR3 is TGTGCCAGCAGCGATAGGACACAGTGGTACTACAATGAGCAGTTCTTC. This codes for CASSDRTQWYYNEQFF.

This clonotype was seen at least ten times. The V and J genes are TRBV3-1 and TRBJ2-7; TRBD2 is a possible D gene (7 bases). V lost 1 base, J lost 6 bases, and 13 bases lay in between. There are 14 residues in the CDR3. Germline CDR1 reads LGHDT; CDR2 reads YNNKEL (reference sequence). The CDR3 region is CASSQGTGGFEQYF. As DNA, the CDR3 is TGTGCCAGCAGCCAAGGCACGGGGGGCTTCGAGCAGTACTTC.

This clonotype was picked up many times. In DNA, the CDR3 is TGTGCCAGCAGTTACGAGACAGGGGGCGTCGGGAACACCTACGAGCAGTACTTC. This translates into CASSYETGGVGNTYEQYF. The J gene is TRBJ2-7, the V gene TRBV6-7; TRBD1 matches at 10 bases. TRBV6-7 has ORF status, its function being uncertain. This CDR3 has 18 amino acids. The V gene end was trimmed by 2 bases and the J gene end by 2 bases; junction bases not matched to a gene: 12.

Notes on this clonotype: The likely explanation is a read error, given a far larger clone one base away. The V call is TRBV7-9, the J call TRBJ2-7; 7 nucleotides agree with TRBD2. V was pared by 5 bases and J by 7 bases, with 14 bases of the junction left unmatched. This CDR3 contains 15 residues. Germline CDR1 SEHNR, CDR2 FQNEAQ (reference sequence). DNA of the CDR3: TGTGCCAGCAGCCCTCTTGGGGGAGGGTACAATGAGCAGTACTTC. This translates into CASSPLGGGYNEQYF.

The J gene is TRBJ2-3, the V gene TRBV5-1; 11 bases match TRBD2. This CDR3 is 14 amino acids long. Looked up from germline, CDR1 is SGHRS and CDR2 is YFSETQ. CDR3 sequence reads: CAQKGTSGRDTQYF. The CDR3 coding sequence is TGCGCTCAGAAGGGGACTAGCGGCCGAGATACGCAGTATTTT.

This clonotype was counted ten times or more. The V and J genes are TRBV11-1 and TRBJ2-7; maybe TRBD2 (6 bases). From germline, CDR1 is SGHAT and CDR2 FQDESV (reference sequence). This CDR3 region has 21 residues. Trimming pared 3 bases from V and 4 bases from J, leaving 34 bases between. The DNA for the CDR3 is TGTGCCAGCAGCTTGGATATACAGACTGAAGAGCGACGGGAGAACCTATACGAGCAGTACTTC. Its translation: CASSLDIQTEERRENLYEQYF.